This TCR beta chain came from a study of T cells in Graves' hyperthyroidism and ophthalmopathy. Study-wide results and limits: Most expanded thyroid clonotypes above 0.001 recurred in blood.

Trimming at V came to 4 bases and at J to 6 bases, leaving 10 bases not matched to a gene. Germline V CDR1 and CDR2: MDHEN, SYDVKM. CDR3 length: 16 amino acids. This clonotype was seen repeatedly, ten times or more. What it recognizes is unknown. From RNA transcripts, TCR beta CDR3 regions were amplified. Carried out on the TCR CDR3, a first-round RT-PCR used the HTBI primer set. MiXCR was run by TCRdb on the multiplex PCR reads, yielding one entry per CDR3 protein. Counted here are 500,000 to 700,000 distinct CDR3 sequences, around 17% occurring once; the ten biggest clones make up 15% to 20%. Sequencing was done on a sample of blood. This chain uses TRBV28 with TRBJ1-5; TRBD1 aligns across 9 bases. The receptor was isolated from a woman aged 18-30 years with Graves' hyperthyroidism. The CDR3 region is CASSWRVGTGSQPQHF. CDR3 coding DNA: TGTGCCAGCAGTTGGCGAGTGGGGACAGGGAGTCAGCCCCAGCATTTT.